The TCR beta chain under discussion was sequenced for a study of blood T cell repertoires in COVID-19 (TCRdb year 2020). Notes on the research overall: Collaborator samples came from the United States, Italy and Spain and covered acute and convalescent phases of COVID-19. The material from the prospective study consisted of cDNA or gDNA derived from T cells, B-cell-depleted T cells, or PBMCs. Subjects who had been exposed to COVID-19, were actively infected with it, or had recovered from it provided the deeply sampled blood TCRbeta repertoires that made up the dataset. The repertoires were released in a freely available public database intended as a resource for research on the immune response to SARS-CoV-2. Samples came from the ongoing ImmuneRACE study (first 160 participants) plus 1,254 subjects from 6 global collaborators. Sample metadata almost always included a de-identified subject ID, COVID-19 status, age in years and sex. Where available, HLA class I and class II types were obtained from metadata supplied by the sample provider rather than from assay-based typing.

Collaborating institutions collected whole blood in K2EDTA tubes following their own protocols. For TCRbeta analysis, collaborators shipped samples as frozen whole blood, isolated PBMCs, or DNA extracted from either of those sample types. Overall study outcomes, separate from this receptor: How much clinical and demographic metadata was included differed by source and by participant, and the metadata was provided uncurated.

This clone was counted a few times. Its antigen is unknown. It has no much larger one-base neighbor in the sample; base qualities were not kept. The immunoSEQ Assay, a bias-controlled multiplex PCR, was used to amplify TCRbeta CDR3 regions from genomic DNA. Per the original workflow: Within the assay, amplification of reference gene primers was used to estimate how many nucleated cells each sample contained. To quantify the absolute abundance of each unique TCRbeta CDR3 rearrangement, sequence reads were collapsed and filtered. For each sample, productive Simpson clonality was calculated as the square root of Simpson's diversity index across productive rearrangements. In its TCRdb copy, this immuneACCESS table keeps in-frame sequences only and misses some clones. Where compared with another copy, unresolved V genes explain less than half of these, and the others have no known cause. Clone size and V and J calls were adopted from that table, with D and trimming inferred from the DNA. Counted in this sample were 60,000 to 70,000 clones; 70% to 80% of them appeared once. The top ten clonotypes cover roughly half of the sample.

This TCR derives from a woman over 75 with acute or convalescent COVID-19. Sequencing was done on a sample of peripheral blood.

In nucleotides, the sequence is TGCGCCAGCAGCCAAACTTCCACCTACAATGAGCAGTTCTTC. It encodes CASSQTSTYNEQFF. Recombination connected TRBV4-1 to TRBJ2-1; no confident D gene assignment can be made. Relative to germline, V is 2 bases shorter and J is 2 bases shorter, with 7 bases between their ends. The CDR3 contains 14 residues, cysteine and phenylalanine counted. Only the CDR3 part of the read is kept: 42 bases, read in frame from the first base. The germline V gene supplies CDR1 MGHRA and CDR2 YSYEKL.